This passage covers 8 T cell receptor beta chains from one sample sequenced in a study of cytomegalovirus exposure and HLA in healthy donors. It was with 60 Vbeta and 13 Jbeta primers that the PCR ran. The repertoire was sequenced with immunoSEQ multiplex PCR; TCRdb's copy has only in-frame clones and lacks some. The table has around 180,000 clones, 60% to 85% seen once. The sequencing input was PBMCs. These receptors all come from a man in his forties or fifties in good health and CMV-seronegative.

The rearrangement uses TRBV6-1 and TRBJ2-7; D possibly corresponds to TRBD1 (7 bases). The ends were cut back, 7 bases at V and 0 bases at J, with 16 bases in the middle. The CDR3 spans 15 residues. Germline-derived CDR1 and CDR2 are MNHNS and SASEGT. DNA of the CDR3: TGTGCCAGCACCCAGGGGGAGGCTAGCTCCTACGAGCAGTACTTC. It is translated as CASTQGEASSYEQYF.

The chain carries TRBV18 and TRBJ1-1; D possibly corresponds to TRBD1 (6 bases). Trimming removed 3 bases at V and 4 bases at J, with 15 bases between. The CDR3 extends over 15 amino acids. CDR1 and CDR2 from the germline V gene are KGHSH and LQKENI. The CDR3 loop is CASSPRTGQGTEAFF. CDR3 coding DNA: TGTGCCAGCTCACCTCGCACAGGGCAGGGCACTGAAGCTTTCTTT.

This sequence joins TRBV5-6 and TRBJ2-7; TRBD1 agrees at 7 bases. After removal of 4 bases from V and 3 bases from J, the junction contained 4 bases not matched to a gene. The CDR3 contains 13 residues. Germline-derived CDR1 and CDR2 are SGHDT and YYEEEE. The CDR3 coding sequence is TGTGCCAGCAGCCTGGGACAGAACTACGAGCAGTACTTC. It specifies CASSLGQNYEQYF.

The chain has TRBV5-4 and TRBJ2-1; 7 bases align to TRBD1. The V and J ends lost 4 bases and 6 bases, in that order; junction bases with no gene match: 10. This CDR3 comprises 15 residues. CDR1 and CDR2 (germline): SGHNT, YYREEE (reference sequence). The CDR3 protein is CASSPRGQVRNEQFF. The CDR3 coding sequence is TGTGCCAGCAGCCCGCGCGGACAGGTTCGCAATGAGCAGTTCTTC.

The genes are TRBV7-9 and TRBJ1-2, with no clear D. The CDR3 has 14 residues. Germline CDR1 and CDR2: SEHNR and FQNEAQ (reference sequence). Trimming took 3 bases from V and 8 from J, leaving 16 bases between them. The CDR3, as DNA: TGTGCCAGCAGCTTTCTCCAGGACTTTAACGGCTACACCTTC. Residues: CASSFLQDFNGYTF.

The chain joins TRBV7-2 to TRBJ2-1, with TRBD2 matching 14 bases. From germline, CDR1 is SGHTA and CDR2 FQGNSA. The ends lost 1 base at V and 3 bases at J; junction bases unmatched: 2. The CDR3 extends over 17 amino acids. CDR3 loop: CASSLGLAGGFYNEQFF. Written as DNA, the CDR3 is TGTGCCAGCAGCTTAGGACTAGCGGGAGGGTTCTACAATGAGCAGTTCTTC. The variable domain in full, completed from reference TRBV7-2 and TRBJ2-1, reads GAGVSQSPSNKVTEKGKDVELRCDPISGHTALYWYRQSLGQGLEFLIYFQGNSAPDKSGLPSDRFSAERTGGSVSTLTIQRTQQEDSAVYLCASSLGLAGGFYNEQFFGPGTRLTVL.

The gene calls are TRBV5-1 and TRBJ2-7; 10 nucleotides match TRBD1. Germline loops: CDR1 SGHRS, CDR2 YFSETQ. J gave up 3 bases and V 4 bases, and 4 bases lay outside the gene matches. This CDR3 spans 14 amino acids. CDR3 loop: CASSAGQGNYEQYF. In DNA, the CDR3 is TGCGCCAGCAGCGCGGGACAGGGGAACTACGAGCAGTACTTC.

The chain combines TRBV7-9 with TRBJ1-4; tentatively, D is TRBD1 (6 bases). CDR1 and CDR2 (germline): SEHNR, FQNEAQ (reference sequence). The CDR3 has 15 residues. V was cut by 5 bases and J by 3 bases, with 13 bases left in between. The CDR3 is CASSLQQGPNEKLFF. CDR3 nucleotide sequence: TGTGCCAGCAGCCTACAACAGGGCCCTAATGAAAAACTGTTTTTT.